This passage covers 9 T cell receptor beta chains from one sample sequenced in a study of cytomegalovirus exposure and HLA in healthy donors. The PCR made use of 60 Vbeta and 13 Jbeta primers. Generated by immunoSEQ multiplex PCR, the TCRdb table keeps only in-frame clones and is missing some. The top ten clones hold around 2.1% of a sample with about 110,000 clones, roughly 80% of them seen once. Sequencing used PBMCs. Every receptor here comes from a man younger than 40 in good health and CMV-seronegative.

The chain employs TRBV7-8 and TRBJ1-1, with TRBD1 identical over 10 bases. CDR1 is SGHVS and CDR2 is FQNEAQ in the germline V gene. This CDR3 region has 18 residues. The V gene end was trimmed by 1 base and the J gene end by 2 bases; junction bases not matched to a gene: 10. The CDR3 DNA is TGTGCCAGCAGCTTAGTGTTGCCCGGGACAGGGGTTAACACTGAAGCTTTCTTT. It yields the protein CASSLVLPGTGVNTEAFF.

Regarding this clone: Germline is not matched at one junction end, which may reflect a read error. This chain's CDR3 is CASSDPWDYSDEQYF. CDR3 DNA sequence: TGTGCCAGCAGTGACCCCTGGGACTACTCCGACGAGCAGTACTTC. V and J are TRBV25-1 and TRBJ2-7; 7 bases agree with TRBD2. There are 15 residues in the CDR3. Looked up from germline, CDR1 is MGHDK and CDR2 is SYGVNS.

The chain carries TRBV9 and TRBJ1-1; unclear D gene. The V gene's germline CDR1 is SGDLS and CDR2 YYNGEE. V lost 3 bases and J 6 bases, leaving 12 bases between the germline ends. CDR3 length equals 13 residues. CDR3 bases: TGTGCCAGCAGCGCGGGAGGTCGATCTGAAGCTTTCTTT. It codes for CASSAGGRSEAFF.

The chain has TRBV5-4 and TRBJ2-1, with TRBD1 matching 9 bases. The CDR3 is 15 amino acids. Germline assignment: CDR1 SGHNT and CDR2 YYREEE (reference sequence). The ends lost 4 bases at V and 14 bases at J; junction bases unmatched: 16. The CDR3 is CASSGKGQGLRLEFF. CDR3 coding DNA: TGTGCCAGCAGCGGAAAGGGACAGGGACTTCGACTGGAGTTCTTC. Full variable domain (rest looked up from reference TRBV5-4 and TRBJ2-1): ETGVTQSPTHLIKTRGQQVTLRCSSQSGHNTVSWYQQALGQGPQFIFQYYREEENGRGNFPPRFSGLQFPNYSSELNVNALELDDSALYLCASSGKGQGLRLEFFGPGTRLTVL.

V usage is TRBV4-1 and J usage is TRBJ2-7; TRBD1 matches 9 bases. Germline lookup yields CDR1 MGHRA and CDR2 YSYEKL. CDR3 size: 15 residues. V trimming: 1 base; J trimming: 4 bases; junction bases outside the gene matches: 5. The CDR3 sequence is CASSQGGQGSYEQYF. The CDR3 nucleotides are TGCGCCAGCAGCCAAGGCGGACAGGGGTCATACGAGCAGTACTTC.

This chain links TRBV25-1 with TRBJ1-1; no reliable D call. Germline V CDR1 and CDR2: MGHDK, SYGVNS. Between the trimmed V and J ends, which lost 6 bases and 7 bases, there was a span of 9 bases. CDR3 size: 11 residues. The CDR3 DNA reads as TGTGCCAGCAGAGGACGGGGTGAAGCTTTCTTT. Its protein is CASRGRGEAFF.

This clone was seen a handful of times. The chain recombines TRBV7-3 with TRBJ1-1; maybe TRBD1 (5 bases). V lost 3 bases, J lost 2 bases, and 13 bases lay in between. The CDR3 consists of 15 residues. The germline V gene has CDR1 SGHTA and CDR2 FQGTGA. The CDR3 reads CASSFSAGQNTEAFF. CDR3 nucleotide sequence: TGTGCCAGCAGCTTCTCCGCGGGGCAAAACACTGAAGCTTTCTTT. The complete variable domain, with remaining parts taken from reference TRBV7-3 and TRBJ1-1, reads GAGVSQTPSNKVTEKGKYVELRCDPISGHTALYWYRQSLGQGPEFLIYFQGTGAADDSGLPNDRFFAVRPEGSVSTLKIQRTERGDSAVYLCASSFSAGQNTEAFFGQGTRLTVV.

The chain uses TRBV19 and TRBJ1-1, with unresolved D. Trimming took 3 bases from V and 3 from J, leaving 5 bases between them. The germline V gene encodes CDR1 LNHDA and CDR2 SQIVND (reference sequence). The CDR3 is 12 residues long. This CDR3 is CASSIPDTEAFF. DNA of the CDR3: TGTGCCAGTAGTATCCCGGACACTGAAGCTTTCTTT.

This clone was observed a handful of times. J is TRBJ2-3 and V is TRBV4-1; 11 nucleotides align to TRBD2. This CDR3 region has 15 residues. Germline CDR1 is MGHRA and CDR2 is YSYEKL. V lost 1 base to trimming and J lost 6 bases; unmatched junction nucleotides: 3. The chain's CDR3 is CASSQGTSGPDTQYF. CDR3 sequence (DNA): TGCGCCAGCAGCCAAGGGACTAGCGGGCCGGATACGCAGTATTTT.